This TCR beta chain was identified during a study of radiotherapy plus CTLA-4 blockade in lung cancer. Across the whole study: Objective response was observed in more than 15% of patients, and disease control in less than 35%.

The study, taken as a whole, reports: Tumor-derived TCR clones expanded in blood after radiotherapy plus ipilimumab. How blood T cell clones changed early, along with interferon-beta, reportedly forecast response best.

As for this clone: Its cognate antigen is unknown.

This CDR3 has 19 amino acids. The germline V gene has CDR1 LGHNA and CDR2 YSLEER. V gave up 2 bases and J gave up 2 bases; unmatched junction bases: 14. The data were produced by immunoSEQ multiplex PCR, yet TCRdb's version contains in-frame clones alone and is incomplete. In the table there are roughly 44,000 clones, around nine tenths of which are singletons. With ipilimumab providing CTLA-4 blockade, focal radiation was administered to patients who had chemo-refractory metastatic non-small-cell lung cancer. Sequenced material: peripheral blood, taken from a patient treated with radiotherapy plus ipilimumab. The sequence was obtained from a human donor with non-small cell lung cancer whose response to radiotherapy plus ipilimumab could not be evaluated. The rearrangement joins TRBV4-3 to TRBJ2-3; 9 bases match TRBD2. CDR3 bases: TGCGCCAGCAGCCAATCTGGGGGAAATAGCGGGAGCATCACAGATACGCAGTATTTT. Its translation is CASSQSGGNSGSITDTQYF.